These T cell receptor beta chains were read from a single sample in a study of cytomegalovirus exposure and HLA in healthy donors. Measured with immunoSEQ multiplex PCR; TCRdb has only the in-frame clones, and not every one. In the table there are around 110,000 clones, over 8% of which are singletons. The specimen sequenced was PBMCs. These receptors came from a man aged 25-45 years in good health and CMV-seronegative. Each CDR3 is given with its conserved first and last residue. The order of the fields is J gene, D gene, clone size, V gene, CDR3 protein, CDR3 DNA. The D gene is left open where the match is weak. Clone size is given for some rows only: seen once, a few or many times, or a class if the clone is expanded.

>TRBJ2-7|NA|few|TRBV7-3
CASSPGELVVYEQYF
TGTGCCAGCAGCCCTGGGGAACTAGTAGTCTATGAGCAGTACTTC
>TRBJ2-2|TRBD2|few|TRBV4-2
CASSPSLAGGQFGGELFF
TGTGCCAGCAGCCCTAGTCTAGCGGGAGGGCAATTTGGCGGGGAGCTGTTTTTT
>TRBJ2-6|NA|NA|TRBV30
CASGRHPPSGANVLTF
TGTGCCTCCGGAAGACACCCACCCTCTGGGGCCAACGTCCTGACTTTC
>TRBJ2-7|NA|NA|TRBV19
CASNLRGGDEQYF
TGTGCCAGTAACCTGAGGGGGGGAGACGAGCAGTACTTC
>TRBJ2-6|NA|NA|TRBV5-1
CASSLGQRASVLTF
TGCGCCAGCAGCTTGGGACAGCGCGCGAGCGTCCTGACTTTC
>TRBJ1-3|NA|NA|TRBV5-6
CASSLRTNSGNTIYF
TGTGCCAGCAGCTTACGGACAAACTCTGGAAACACCATATATTTT
>TRBJ1-2|NA|NA|TRBV11-2
CASSLSQQVYGYTF
TGTGCCAGCAGCTTATCCCAACAGGTCTATGGCTACACCTTC
>TRBJ2-5|NA|NA|TRBV7-9
CASSLSGRFQETQYF
TGTGCCAGCAGCTTATCGGGTCGATTTCAAGAGACCCAGTACTTC
>TRBJ1-1|TRBD1|few|TRBV5-1
CASSHGQGVGMNTEAFF
TGCGCCAGCAGCCACGGACAGGGCGTGGGGATGAACACTGAAGCTTTCTTT
>TRBJ2-5|TRBD1|few|TRBV27
CASSQTGLETQYF
TGTGCCAGCAGCCAGACAGGGCTGGAGACCCAGTACTTC
>TRBJ2-1|TRBD1|few|TRBV29-1
CSVRPGGSYNEQFF
TGCAGCGTGAGGCCAGGGGGCTCCTACAATGAGCAGTTCTTC
>TRBJ1-1|TRBD1|few|TRBV7-2
CASSPDRVTEAFF
TGTGCCAGCAGCCCTGACAGGGTCACTGAAGCTTTCTTT
>TRBJ2-7|NA|NA|TRBV25-1
CASSALGASAYF
TGTGCCAGCAGTGCTTTAGGGGCTAGCGCTTACTTC
>TRBJ2-7|TRBD1|NA|TRBV5-8
CAIDRGGYEQYF
TGTGCCATCGACAGGGGCGGCTACGAGCAGTACTTC
>TRBJ1-5|TRBD1|NA|TRBV28
CASSWGTGGQPQHF
TGTGCCAGCAGTTGGGGGACAGGGGGCCAGCCCCAGCATTTT
>TRBJ2-7|NA|NA|TRBV2
CAKQGQGSYEQYF
TGTGCCAAGCAGGGGCAGGGATCCTACGAGCAGTACTTC
>TRBJ2-3|TRBD2|few|TRBV10-3
CAISDSRTSGGTDTQYF
TGTGCCATCAGTGACTCGAGGACTAGCGGGGGCACAGATACGCAGTATTTT
>TRBJ2-7|TRBD1|NA|TRBV4-3
CASSQDRDRDYEQYF
TGCGCCAGCAGCCAAGATCGGGACAGAGACTACGAGCAGTACTTC
>TRBJ2-6|NA|few|TRBV11-3
CASSLSGRFGANVLTF
TGTGCCAGCAGCTTAAGCGGGCGCTTTGGGGCCAACGTCCTGACTTTC
>TRBJ1-1|TRBD1|NA|TRBV2
CASGQGGWGTEAFF
TGTGCCAGTGGACAGGGAGGGTGGGGCACTGAAGCTTTCTTT
>TRBJ2-3|TRBD1|NA|TRBV30
CAWGTGASTQYF
TGTGCCTGGGGGACAGGAGCGAGTACGCAGTATTTT
>TRBJ2-5|TRBD2|NA|TRBV6-5
CASSYQRGETQYF
TGTGCCAGCAGTTACCAGCGGGGGGAGACCCAGTACTTC
>TRBJ2-1|NA|NA|TRBV6-5
CASSLGLHNEQFF
TGTGCCAGCAGTTTGGGACTTCACAATGAGCAGTTCTTC
>TRBJ2-3|TRBD2|few|TRBV4-1
CASSQELAGGTDTQYF
TGCGCCAGCAGCCAAGAACTCGCGGGAGGCACAGATACGCAGTATTTT
>TRBJ1-1|TRBD1|few|TRBV7-2
CASSGQAVNTEAFF
TGTGCCAGCAGCGGACAGGCCGTGAACACTGAAGCTTTCTTT
>TRBJ2-7|NA|few|TRBV7-6
CASSPGAYEQYF
TGTGCCAGCAGCCCCGGGGCCTACGAGCAGTACTTC
>TRBJ2-5|NA|NA|TRBV4-3
CASSQEVSRGQETQYF
TGCGCCAGCAGCCAAGAGGTTTCGCGGGGCCAAGAGACCCAGTACTTC
>TRBJ1-2|NA|NA|TRBV27
CASSLMGGDYGYTF
TGTGCCAGCAGTTTAATGGGGGGGGACTATGGCTACACCTTC
>TRBJ2-1|TRBD1|NA|TRBV18
CASSRGTGRNEQFF
TGTGCCAGCTCACGGGGGACAGGGCGGAATGAGCAGTTCTTC
>TRBJ1-2|TRBD1|NA|TRBV18
CASSPPTGQDYGYTF
TGTGCCAGCTCACCACCGACGGGACAGGACTATGGCTACACCTTC
>TRBJ2-7|TRBD1|few|TRBV6-5
CASSYSGTGDREQYF
TGTGCCAGCAGTTACTCAGGGACAGGGGATCGCGAGCAGTACTTC
>TRBJ2-1|TRBD2|NA|TRBV27
CASSLATSGVANNEQFF
TGTGCCAGCAGTTTGGCGACTAGCGGGGTGGCTAACAATGAGCAGTTCTTC
>TRBJ1-5|NA|few|TRBV7-2
CASSLAAGEGQPQHF
TGTGCCAGCAGCTTAGCGGCGGGGGAGGGTCAGCCCCAGCATTTT
>TRBJ2-2|TRBD2|few|TRBV29-1
CSVETSLNTGELFF
TGCAGCGTGGAGACTAGCCTAAACACCGGGGAGCTGTTTTTT
>TRBJ2-5|TRBD1|few|TRBV25-1
CASSERQGALETQYF
TGTGCCAGCAGTGAAAGACAGGGGGCTTTAGAGACCCAGTACTTC
>TRBJ1-1|NA|few|TRBV21-1
CASSKVDRERTEAFF
TGTGCCAGCAGCAAAGTTGACAGGGAGCGCACTGAAGCTTTCTTT
>TRBJ2-7|TRBD1|NA|TRBV6-5
CASSRQGSYEQYF
TGTGCCAGCAGCAGACAGGGTTCCTACGAGCAGTACTTC
>TRBJ1-6|TRBD1|NA|TRBV11-3
CASSLGARQGNSPLHF
TGTGCCAGCAGCTTAGGGGCACGACAGGGTAATTCACCCCTCCACTTT
>TRBJ1-1|NA|NA|TRBV4-3
CASSQAPGALEAFF
TGCGCCAGCAGCCAAGCGCCAGGGGCCCTTGAAGCTTTCTTT
>TRBJ1-3|NA|NA|TRBV10-3
CAVGDSSGNTIYF
TGTGCCGTAGGAGACAGCTCTGGAAACACCATATATTTT
>TRBJ2-1|TRBD2|few|TRBV11-2
CASSLWTRRNSYNEQFF
TGTGCCAGCAGCCTGTGGACTAGACGTAACTCCTACAATGAGCAGTTCTTC
>TRBJ2-5|NA|few|TRBV19
CASSTDGGLQRTQYF
TGTGCCAGTAGTACTGACGGGGGACTCCAGAGGACCCAGTACTTC